These 8 T cell receptor beta chains share one sample of origin, sequenced in a study of shared clonotypes between healthy human individuals. The protocol was immunoSEQ multiplex PCR, while the TCRdb copy is restricted to in-frame clones and leaves out a portion. The data show about 2.4 million clones, just over 90% seen once. The sequenced sample consisted of naive CD4+ T cells sorted from blood. As for subset: CD45RA+ positively selected. The receptors originated from a man younger than 35 in good health.

This clone was observed once. This chain connects TRBV5-1 to TRBJ2-3; 7 bases map to TRBD1. V shed 3 bases and J 2 bases; nucleotides not matched to a gene: 3. From germline, CDR1 is SGHRS and CDR2 YFSETQ. The CDR3 has 14 residues. CDR3 nucleotides: TGCGCCAGCAGCTGGGGACAGACCACAGATACGCAGTATTTT. Amino acid sequence: CASSWGQTTDTQYF.

J is TRBJ1-2 and V is TRBV6-6; perhaps TRBD1 as D (6 bases). Germline CDR1 is MNHNY and CDR2 is SVGAGI (reference sequence). The CDR3 spans 13 residues. Between the trimmed V and J ends, which lost 6 bases and 6 bases, there was a span of 14 bases. The chain's CDR3 is CASRRGGGDGYTF. The DNA of the CDR3 is TGTGCCAGCAGGCGGGGAGGGGGTGATGGCTACACCTTC.

The chain combines TRBV5-1 with TRBJ2-3; tentatively, D is TRBD2 (5 bases). CDR1 SGHRS and CDR2 YFSETQ come from the germline V gene. Deletions cut 1 base from V and 4 bases from J, with 16 bases between. This CDR3 spans 16 amino acids. CDR3 residues: CASSLITLLGSDTQYF. Written as DNA, the CDR3 is TGCGCCAGCAGCTTGATTACGCTACTAGGATCAGATACGCAGTATTTT.

About this clone: The same CDR3 is also encoded by other DNA sequences in this sample. V gene TRBV4-3 combines with J gene TRBJ2-3; D is unclear. Trimming removed 0 bases from V and 3 bases from J, with 7 bases in between. This CDR3 contains 14 residues. Per the germline V gene, CDR1 is LGHNA and CDR2 is YSLEER. Written as DNA, the CDR3 is TGCGCCAGCAGCCAAGAGGGTGGAACAGATACGCAGTATTTT. This translates into CASSQEGGTDTQYF.

The rearrangement joins TRBV14 to TRBJ2-7; 8 bases match TRBD1. Germline V gene sequence: CDR1 SGHDN, CDR2 FVKESK. The V and J ends lost 3 bases and 0 bases, in that order; junction bases with no gene match: 7. CDR3 size: 16 residues. As DNA, the CDR3 is TGTGCCAGCAGCCATTGGACAGGGAAGAGCTCCTACGAGCAGTACTTC. It encodes CASSHWTGKSSYEQYF. Full variable domain (remainder filled in from reference TRBV14 and TRBJ2-7): EAGVTQFPSHSVIEKGQTVTLRCDPISGHDNLYWYRRVMGKEIKFLLHFVKESKQDESGMPNNRFLAERTGGTYSTLKVQPAELEDSGVYFCASSHWTGKSSYEQYFGPGTRLTVT.

This clone was picked up a small number of times. The chain couples TRBV6-6 to TRBJ1-5; D possibly corresponds to TRBD1 (5 bases). This CDR3 spans 13 amino acids. Germline CDR1 MNHNY, CDR2 SVGAGI (reference sequence). With 6 bases removed from V and 0 bases from J, the gap between germline ends came to 6 bases. CDR3 amino acids: CASRTDSNQPQHF. The CDR3 DNA reads TGTGCCAGCAGGACAGATAGCAATCAGCCCCAGCATTTT.

The gene calls are TRBV13 and TRBJ2-3; unclear D gene. This CDR3 has 15 amino acids. The V end was cut by 4 bases, the J end by 3 bases, with 14 bases between. The germline gives CDR1 PRHDT, CDR2 FYEKMQ (reference sequence). CDR3 nucleotide sequence: TGTGCCAGCAGCTCCGGGCCGGTGGGAACAGATACGCAGTATTTT. Translation gives CASSSGPVGTDTQYF.

The chain employs TRBV7-2 and TRBJ1-1; D unclear. Trimming removed 7 bases from V and 0 bases from J, with 12 bases in between. Germline V lookup: CDR1 SGHTA, CDR2 FQGNSA. CDR3 length: 14 amino acids. In nucleotides, the CDR3 is TGTGCCAGCACTCTCGGCAGCATGAACACTGAAGCTTTCTTT. This codes for CASTLGSMNTEAFF.